The next 12 T cell receptor beta chains were all read from a single sample in a study of blood T cell repertoires in COVID-19. Using immunoSEQ multiplex PCR, the repertoire was profiled, and TCRdb retains in-frame clones only, with some absent. This table holds about 300,000 clones, approximately 82% found once. The specimen sequenced was peripheral blood. Receptors originate from a woman between 50 and 59 years old with acute or convalescent COVID-19.

The gene calls are TRBV5-1 and TRBJ2-7; TRBD1 might be the D (6 bases). Trimming pared 4 bases from V and 1 base from J, leaving 12 bases between. This CDR3 is 14 amino acids long. Germline V gives CDR1 SGHRS, CDR2 YFSETQ. In DNA form, the CDR3 reads TGCGCCAGCAGCCCTTCGGGACAATCCTACGAGCAGTACTTC. Its protein is CASSPSGQSYEQYF.

The gene calls are TRBV5-1 and TRBJ1-1, with D unresolved. Germline values: CDR1 SGHRS, CDR2 YFSETQ. V was trimmed by 1 base and J by 0 bases, leaving 7 bases between them. This CDR3 has 14 amino acids. CDR3 amino acids: CASSLSGLNTEAFF. In nucleotides, the CDR3 is TGCGCCAGCAGCTTGTCAGGCTTGAACACTGAAGCTTTCTTT.

This clone was detected only a few times. The chain is built from TRBV5-1 and TRBJ2-1; no clear D gene. The CDR3 is made up of 16 amino acids. Germline assignment: CDR1 SGHRS and CDR2 YFSETQ. V was trimmed by 0 bases and J by 0 bases, leaving 10 bases between them. CDR3 sequence (DNA): TGCGCCAGCAGCTTGGCCGGAGTGAGCTCCTACAATGAGCAGTTCTTC. Translated, it gives CASSLAGVSSYNEQFF.

V gene TRBV7-8 combines with J gene TRBJ1-2; tentative D call: TRBD1 (5 bases). The V gene lost 5 bases and the J gene lost 6 bases, with 22 bases spanning the gap. The CDR3 runs to 16 residues. Germline lookup yields CDR1 SGHVS and CDR2 FQNEAQ. Here the CDR3 DNA reads TGTGCCAGCAGCCCTGCGTGGGGGGTAAACCTGAATGGCTACACCTTC. It codes for CASSPAWGVNLNGYTF.

The chain carries TRBV6-5 and TRBJ1-1; the D gene is possibly TRBD1 (5 bases). The CDR3 contains 15 residues. With 0 bases removed from V and 7 bases from J, the gap between germline ends came to 15 bases. Germline CDR1 reads MNHEY; CDR2 reads SVGAGI. CDR3 residues: CASSYSGTQGGEAFF. CDR3 bases: TGTGCCAGCAGTTACTCGGGAACGCAGGGAGGTGAAGCTTTCTTT.

Here the CDR3 reads CASGFGGTYEQYF. CDR3 bases: TGTGCTAGTGGTTTCGGCGGAACCTACGAGCAGTACTTC. The gene calls are TRBV12-5 and TRBJ2-7; D remains unclear. The germline V gene encodes CDR1 LGHNT and CDR2 FRNRAP. Deletions cut 3 bases from V and 2 bases from J, with 8 bases between. This CDR3 has 13 residues.

Here the CDR3 reads CASSYSPGGTRDQPQHF. The CDR3 nucleotides read TGTGCCAGCAGTTACTCCCCCGGGGGGACTAGGGATCAGCCCCAGCATTTT. The V gene is TRBV6-2 or TRBV6-3, the J gene TRBJ1-5; tentatively, D is TRBD1 (5 bases). CDR1 is MNHEY, CDR2 SVGEGT, per germline. Trimming pared 0 bases from V and 5 bases from J, leaving 17 bases between. The CDR3 loop spans 17 amino acids.

V and J are TRBV5-1 and TRBJ2-1; 11 positions agree with TRBD2. With 1 base clipped from V and 0 bases from J, the junction kept 3 bases outside the gene matches. Per germline, CDR1 SGHRS and CDR2 YFSETQ. The CDR3 covers 17 residues. The CDR3 loop reads CASSLTSGGLSYNEQFF. Here the CDR3 DNA reads TGCGCCAGCAGCTTGACTAGCGGGGGCCTCTCCTACAATGAGCAGTTCTTC. The full variable domain, completed using reference TRBV5-1 and TRBJ2-1, is KAGVTQTPRYLIKTRGQQVTLSCSPISGHRSVSWYQQTPGQGLQFLFEYFSETQRNKGNFPGRFSGRQFSNSRSEMNVSTLELGDSALYLCASSLTSGGLSYNEQFFGPGTRLTVL.

The chain links TRBV27 to TRBJ1-5, with TRBD1 matching 10 bases. Germline loops: CDR1 MNHEY, CDR2 SMNVEV (reference sequence). Unmatched junction bases numbered 11, after V lost 4 bases and J lost 2 bases. The CDR3 spans 18 residues. Written as DNA, the CDR3 is TGTGCCAGCAGTTATTCCGGGACAGGGGCGTTGGGCAATCAGCCCCAGCATTTT. Protein product: CASSYSGTGALGNQPQHF.

As concerns this clone: The same CDR3 arises from other DNA sequences in this sample as well. This rearrangement joins TRBV15 to TRBJ1-4; 7 positions match TRBD1. The CDR3 sequence is 13 residues long. Germline values: CDR1 LNHNV, CDR2 YYDKDF (reference sequence). Trimming cost V 3 bases and J 5 bases; bases outside gene matches: 0. The CDR3 reads CATSRGQNEKLFF. CDR3 sequence (DNA): TGTGCCACCAGCAGGGGACAGAATGAAAAACTGTTTTTT.

The CDR3 nucleotides read TGTGCCACCAGCAAACGGACAGGGGGAGATGAAAAACTGTTTTTT. It is translated as CATSKRTGGDEKLFF. The chain uses TRBV15 and TRBJ1-4; 10 bases match TRBD1. Germline loops: CDR1 LNHNV, CDR2 YYDKDF (reference sequence). J gave up 6 bases and V 4 bases, and 5 bases lay outside the gene matches. The CDR3 has 15 residues.

The genes are TRBV20-1 and TRBJ1-1; no clear D. The CDR3 spans 11 residues. With 6 bases removed from V and 2 bases from J, the gap between germline ends came to 7 bases. Germline loops: CDR1 DFQATT, CDR2 SNEGSKA (reference sequence). The CDR3 bases are TGCAGTGCCCCGTTCAACACTGAAGCTTTCTTT. As protein: CSAPFNTEAFF.